The T cell receptor (beta chain) under discussion was sequenced for a study of Graves' ophthalmopathy and Graves' hyperthyroidism. Germline-derived CDR1 and CDR2 are LNHNV and YYDKDF (reference sequence). V shed 3 bases and J shed 3 bases, with 12 bases lying between them. The CDR3 is 15 amino acids. Moderate-to-severe activity, CAS ≥3, NOSPECS ≥4 and a duration under 3 months were seen in donors with ophthalmopathy. Excluded: other autoimmune disease, uncontrolled infection, pregnancy or lactation. Clinical symptoms, serum thyroxine, TRAb, thyroid ultrasound and orbital computed tomography were relied on for diagnosis. The PBMCs had their origin in roughly 9.4 ml of fresh peripheral blood. Using RNA transcripts, the TCR beta CDR3 regions were amplified. In the first round, RT-PCR was carried out with HTBI primers, and a multiplex PCR formed the second round. TCRdb recomputed calls from the multiplex PCR reads with MiXCR, one row per CDR3 protein. The sample consists of tens of thousands of distinct CDR3 sequences, roughly 47% of them appearing once.

This sequence originates from an adult woman with Graves' ophthalmopathy. The sequencing input was peripheral blood. The chain joins TRBV15 to TRBJ2-1, with D tentatively TRBD1 or TRBD2 (5 bases each). The CDR3 bases are TGTGCCACCAGCAGTGAAGGGACGGACTACAATGAGCAGTTCTTC. Translated, it gives CATSSEGTDYNEQFF.